A selection of T cell receptor beta chains follows, all from one sample in a study of technical replicates of blood from several donors. Some clones are missing from TCRdb's copy, which holds only in-frame ones; the method was immunoSEQ multiplex PCR. Here the sample spans roughly 92,000 clones, 85% to 95% being singletons. The sample taken for sequencing was T cells isolated from PBMCs. All receptors derive from a human donor in good health. The CDR3 runs from the conserved cysteine through the conserved F or W. A D gene is named only where the DNA matches it firmly.

d_call j_call v_call cdr3_aa cdr3_nt
NA TRBJ1-2 TRBV9 CASSAIDGLYGYTF TGTGCCAGCAGCGCCATAGACGGACTCTATGGCTACACCTTC
TRBD2 TRBJ2-1 TRBV5-4 CASSGRLAGGDNEQFF TGTGCCAGCAGCGGACGACTAGCGGGAGGCGACAATGAGCAGTTCTTC
TRBD2 TRBJ2-7 TRBV6-1 CASSGLAGGPYEQYF TGTGCCAGCAGTGGACTAGCGGGAGGCCCCTACGAGCAGTACTTC
TRBD2 TRBJ2-1 TRBV7-3 CASSLTGDLAGGKQFF TGTGCCAGCAGCTTAACCGGGGACCTAGCGGGAGGGAAGCAGTTCTTC
NA TRBJ1-1 TRBV5-4 CASGPRGTEAFF TGTGCCAGCGGACCCCGGGGCACTGAAGCTTTCTTT
TRBD1 TRBJ1-1 TRBV19 CASSQDRDTEAFF TGTGCCAGCTCCCAAGACAGGGACACTGAAGCTTTCTTT
TRBD1 TRBJ1-2 TRBV18 CASSPTGSRYGYTF TGTGCCAGCTCCCCGACAGGGTCCCGGTATGGCTACACCTTC
TRBD2 TRBJ2-1 TRBV6-4 CASSETSGSYNEQFF TGTGCCAGCAGTGAGACTAGCGGGTCATACAATGAGCAGTTCTTC
NA TRBJ2-1 TRBV19 CASSKMAGNLMDEQFF TGTGCCAGTAGTAAGATGGCAGGGAACTTAATGGATGAGCAGTTCTTC
TRBD1 TRBJ2-5 TRBV7-7 CASSLLAGGLWQETQYF TGTGCTAGCAGCTTATTGGCAGGGGGCTTGTGGCAAGAGACCCAGTACTTC